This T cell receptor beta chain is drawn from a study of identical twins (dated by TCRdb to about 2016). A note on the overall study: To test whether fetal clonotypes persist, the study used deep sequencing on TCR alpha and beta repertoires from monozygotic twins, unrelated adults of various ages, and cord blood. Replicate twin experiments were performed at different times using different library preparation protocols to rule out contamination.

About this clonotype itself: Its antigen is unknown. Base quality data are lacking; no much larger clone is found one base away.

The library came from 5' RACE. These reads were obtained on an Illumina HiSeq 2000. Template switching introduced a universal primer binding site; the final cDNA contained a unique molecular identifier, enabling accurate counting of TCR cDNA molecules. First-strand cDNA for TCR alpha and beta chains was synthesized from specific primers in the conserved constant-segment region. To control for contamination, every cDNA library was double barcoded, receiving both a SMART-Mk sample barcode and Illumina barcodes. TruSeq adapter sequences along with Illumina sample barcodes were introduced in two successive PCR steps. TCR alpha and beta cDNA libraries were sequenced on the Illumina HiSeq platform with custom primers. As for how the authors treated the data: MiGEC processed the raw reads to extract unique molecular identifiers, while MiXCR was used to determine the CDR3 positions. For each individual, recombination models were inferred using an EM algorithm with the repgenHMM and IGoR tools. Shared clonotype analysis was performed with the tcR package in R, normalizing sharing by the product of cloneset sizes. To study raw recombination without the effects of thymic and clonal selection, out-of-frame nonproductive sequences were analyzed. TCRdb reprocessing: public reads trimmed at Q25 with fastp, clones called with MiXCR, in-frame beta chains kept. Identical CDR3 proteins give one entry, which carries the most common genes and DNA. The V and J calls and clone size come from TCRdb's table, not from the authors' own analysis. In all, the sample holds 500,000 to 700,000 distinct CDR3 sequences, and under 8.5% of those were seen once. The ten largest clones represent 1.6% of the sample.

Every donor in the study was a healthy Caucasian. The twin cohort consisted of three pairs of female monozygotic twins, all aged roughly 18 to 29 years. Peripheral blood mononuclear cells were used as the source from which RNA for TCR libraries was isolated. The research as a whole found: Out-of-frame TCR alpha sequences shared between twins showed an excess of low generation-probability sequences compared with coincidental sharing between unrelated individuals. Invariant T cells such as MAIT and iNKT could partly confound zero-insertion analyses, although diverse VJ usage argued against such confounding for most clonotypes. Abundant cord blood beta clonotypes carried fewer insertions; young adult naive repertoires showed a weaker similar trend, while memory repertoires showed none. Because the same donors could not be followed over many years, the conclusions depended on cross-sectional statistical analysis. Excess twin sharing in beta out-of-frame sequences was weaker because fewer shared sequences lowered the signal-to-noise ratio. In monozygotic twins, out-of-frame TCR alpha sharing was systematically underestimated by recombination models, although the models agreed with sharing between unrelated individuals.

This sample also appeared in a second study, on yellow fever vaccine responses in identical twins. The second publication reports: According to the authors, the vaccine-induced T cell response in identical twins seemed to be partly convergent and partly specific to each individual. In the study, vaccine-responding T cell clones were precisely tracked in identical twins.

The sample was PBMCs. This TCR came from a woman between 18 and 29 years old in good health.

The DNA sequence is as follows: TGCGCCAGCGCGGAACAGGGGAACTATGGCTACACCTTC. It is translated as CASAEQGNYGYTF. The chain was built from TRBV5-1 and TRBJ1-2, with TRBD1 identical over 7 junction bases. Taken from the germline V gene, the CDR1 and CDR2 loops are SGHRS and YFSETQ. The CDR3 sequence holds 13 residues, the cysteine and phenylalanine included. The kept DNA is CDR3 alone, 39 bases in frame from the first base. Trimming leaves V shorter by 7 bases and J shorter by 2 bases, with the junction holding 5 bases beyond the gene matches.